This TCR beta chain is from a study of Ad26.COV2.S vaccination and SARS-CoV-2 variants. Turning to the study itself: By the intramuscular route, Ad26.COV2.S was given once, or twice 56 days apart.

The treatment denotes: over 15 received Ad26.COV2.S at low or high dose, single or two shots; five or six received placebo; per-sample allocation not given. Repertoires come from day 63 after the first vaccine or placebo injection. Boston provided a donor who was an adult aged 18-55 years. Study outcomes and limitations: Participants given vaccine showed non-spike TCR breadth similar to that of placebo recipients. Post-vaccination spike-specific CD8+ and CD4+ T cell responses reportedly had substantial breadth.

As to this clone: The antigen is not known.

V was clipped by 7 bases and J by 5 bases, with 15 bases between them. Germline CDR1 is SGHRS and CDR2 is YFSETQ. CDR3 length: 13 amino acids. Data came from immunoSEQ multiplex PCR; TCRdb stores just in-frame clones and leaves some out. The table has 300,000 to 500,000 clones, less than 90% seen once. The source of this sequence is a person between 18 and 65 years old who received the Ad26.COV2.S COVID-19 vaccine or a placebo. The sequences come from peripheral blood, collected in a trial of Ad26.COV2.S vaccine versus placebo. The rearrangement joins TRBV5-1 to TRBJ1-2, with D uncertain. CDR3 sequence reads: CASATSELYGYTF. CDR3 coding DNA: TGCGCCAGCGCTACCAGCGAGCTTTATGGCTACACCTTC.